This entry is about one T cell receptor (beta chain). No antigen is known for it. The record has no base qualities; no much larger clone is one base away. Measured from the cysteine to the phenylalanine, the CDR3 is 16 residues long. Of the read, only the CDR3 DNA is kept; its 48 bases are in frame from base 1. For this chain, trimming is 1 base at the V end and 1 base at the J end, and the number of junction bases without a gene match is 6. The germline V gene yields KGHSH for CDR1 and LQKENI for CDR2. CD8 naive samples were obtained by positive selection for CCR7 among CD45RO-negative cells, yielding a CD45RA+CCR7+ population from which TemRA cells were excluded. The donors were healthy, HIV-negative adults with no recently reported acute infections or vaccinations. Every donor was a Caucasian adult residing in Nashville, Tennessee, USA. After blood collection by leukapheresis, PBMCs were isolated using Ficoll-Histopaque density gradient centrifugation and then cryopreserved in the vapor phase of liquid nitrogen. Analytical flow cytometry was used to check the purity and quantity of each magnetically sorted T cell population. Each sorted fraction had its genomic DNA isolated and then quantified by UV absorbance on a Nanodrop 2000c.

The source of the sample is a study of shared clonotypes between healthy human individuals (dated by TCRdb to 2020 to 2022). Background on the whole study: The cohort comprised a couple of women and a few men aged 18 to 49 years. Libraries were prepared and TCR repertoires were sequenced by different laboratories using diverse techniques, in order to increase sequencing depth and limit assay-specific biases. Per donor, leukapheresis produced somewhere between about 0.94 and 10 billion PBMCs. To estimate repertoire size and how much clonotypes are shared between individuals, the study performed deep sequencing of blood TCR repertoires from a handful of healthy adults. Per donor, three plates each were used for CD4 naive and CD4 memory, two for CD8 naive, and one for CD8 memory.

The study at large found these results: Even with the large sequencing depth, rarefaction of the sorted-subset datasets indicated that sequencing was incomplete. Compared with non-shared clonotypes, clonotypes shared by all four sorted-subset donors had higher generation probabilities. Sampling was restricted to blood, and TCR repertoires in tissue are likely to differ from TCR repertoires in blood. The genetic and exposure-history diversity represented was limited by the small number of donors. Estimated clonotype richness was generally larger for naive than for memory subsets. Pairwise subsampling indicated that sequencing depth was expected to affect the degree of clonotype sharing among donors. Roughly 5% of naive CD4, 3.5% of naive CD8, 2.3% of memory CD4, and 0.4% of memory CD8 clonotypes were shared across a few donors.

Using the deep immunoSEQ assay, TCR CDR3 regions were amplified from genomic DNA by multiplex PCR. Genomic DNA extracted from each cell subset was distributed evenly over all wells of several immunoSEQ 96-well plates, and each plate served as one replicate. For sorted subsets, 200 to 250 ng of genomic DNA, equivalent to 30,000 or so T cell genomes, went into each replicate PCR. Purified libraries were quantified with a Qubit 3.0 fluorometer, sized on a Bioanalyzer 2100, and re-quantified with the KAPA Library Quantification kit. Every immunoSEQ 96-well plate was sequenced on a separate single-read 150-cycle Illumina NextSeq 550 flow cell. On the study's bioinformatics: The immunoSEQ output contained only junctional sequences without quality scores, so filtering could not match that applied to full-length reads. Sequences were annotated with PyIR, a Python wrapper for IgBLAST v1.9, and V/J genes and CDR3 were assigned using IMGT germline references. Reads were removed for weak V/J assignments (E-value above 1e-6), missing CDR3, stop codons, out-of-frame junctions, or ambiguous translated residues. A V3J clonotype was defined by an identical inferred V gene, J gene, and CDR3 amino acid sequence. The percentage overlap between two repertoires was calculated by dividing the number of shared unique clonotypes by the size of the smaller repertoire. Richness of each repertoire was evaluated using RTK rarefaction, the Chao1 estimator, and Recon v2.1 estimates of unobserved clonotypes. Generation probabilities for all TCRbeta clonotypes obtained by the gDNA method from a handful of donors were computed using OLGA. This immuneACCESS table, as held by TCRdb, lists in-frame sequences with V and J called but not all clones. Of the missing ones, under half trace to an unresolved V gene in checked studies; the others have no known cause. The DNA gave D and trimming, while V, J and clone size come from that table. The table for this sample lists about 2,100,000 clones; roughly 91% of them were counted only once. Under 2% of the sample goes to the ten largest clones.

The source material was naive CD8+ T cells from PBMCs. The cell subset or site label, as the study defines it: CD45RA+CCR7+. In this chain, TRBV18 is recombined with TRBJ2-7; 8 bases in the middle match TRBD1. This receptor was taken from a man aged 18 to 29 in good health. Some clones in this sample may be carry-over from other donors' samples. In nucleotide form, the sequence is TGTGCCAGCTCACCACTGAGGACAGGGCAATCCTACGAGCAGTACTTC. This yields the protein CASSPLRTGQSYEQYF.